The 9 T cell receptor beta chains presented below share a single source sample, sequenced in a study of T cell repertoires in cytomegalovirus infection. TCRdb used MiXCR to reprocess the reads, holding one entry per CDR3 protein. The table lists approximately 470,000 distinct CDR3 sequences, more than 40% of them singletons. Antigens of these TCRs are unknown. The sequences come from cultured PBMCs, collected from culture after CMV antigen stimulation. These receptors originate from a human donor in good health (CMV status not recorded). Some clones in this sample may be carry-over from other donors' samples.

The CDR3 DNA reads TGCGCCAGCAGCCCCGGAAGTTCCGCGTACTACGAGCAGTACTTC. This translates into CASSPGSSAYYEQYF. This chain uses TRBV4-3 with TRBJ2-7; D remains ambiguous. This CDR3 has 15 residues. The V end was cut by 4 bases, the J end by 3 bases, with 16 bases between. Germline V gene lookup returns CDR1 LGHNA and CDR2 YSLEER.

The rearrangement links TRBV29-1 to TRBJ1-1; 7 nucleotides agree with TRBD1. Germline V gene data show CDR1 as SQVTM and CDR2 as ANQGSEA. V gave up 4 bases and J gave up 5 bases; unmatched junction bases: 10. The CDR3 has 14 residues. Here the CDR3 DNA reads TGCAGCGTTGTAGTACAGGGGCGCAAAACTGAAGCTTTCTTT. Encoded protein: CSVVVQGRKTEAFF.

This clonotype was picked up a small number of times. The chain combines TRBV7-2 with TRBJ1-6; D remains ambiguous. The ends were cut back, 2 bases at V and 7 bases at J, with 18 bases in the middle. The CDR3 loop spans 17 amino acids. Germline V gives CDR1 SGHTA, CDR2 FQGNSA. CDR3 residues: CASSLKGTERLNSPLHF. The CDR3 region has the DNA TGTGCCAGCAGCTTAAAGGGAACCGAGAGACTCAATTCACCCCTCCACTTT.

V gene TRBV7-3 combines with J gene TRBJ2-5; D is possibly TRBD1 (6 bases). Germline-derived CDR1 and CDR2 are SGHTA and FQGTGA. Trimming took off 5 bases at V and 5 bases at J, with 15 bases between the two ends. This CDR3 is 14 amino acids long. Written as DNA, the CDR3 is TGTGCCAGCAGCCAGATAACAGGGTTGGAGACCCAGTACTTC. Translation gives CASSQITGLETQYF.

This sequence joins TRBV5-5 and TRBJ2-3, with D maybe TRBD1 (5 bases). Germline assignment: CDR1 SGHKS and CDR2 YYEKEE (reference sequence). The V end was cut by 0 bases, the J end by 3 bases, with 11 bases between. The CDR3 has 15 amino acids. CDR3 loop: CASSLVQGSTDTQYF. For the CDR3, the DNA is TGTGCCAGCAGCTTGGTCCAGGGCTCGACAGATACGCAGTATTTT.

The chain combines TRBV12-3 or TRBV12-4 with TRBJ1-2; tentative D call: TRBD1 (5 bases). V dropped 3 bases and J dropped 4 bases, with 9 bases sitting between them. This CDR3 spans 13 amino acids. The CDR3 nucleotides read TGTGCCAGCAGTTTTGGGACTCGCTATGGCTACACCTTC. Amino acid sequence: CASSFGTRYGYTF.

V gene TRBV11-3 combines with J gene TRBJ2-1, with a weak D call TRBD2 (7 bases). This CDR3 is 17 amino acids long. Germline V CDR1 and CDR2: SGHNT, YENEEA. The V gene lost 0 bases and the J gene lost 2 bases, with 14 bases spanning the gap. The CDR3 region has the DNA TGTGCCAGCAGCTTAGATGGCGGGGGCTACACCTACAATGAGCAGTTCTTC. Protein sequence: CASSLDGGGYTYNEQFF.

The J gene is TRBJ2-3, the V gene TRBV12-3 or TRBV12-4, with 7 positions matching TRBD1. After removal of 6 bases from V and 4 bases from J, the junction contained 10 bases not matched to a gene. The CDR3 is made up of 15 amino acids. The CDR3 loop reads CASSKTGVIADTQYF. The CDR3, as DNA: TGTGCCAGCAGCAAAACAGGGGTAATAGCAGATACGCAGTATTTT.

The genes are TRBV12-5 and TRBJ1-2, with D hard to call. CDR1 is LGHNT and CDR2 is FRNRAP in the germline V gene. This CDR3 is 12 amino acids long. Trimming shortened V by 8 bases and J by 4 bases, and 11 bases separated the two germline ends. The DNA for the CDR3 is TGTGCTAGTTCAGACCTTGGCTATGGCTACACCTTC. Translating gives CASSDLGYGYTF.